Below, 14 T cell receptor beta chains from the same sample are listed, as sequenced in a study of blood T cell repertoires in COVID-19. The protocol was immunoSEQ multiplex PCR, while the TCRdb copy is restricted to in-frame clones and leaves out a portion. The sample holds about 94,000 clones, more than 70% seen once. The sample taken for sequencing was peripheral blood. The receptor set was obtained from a human donor with acute or convalescent COVID-19. The donor label of this sample is uncertain.

The rearrangement uses TRBV28 and TRBJ1-5, with D uncertain. Trimming left V 1 base short and J 9 bases short, with 7 bases between. The germline CDR1 and CDR2 sequences are MDHEN and SYDVKM. The CDR3 has 12 amino acids. The CDR3 DNA sequence: TGTGCCAGCAGTTTATCCCGGAGGCCCCAGCATTTT. Translated: CASSLSRRPQHF.

CDR3 DNA: TGTGCCAGCAGCTTAGACGGACACGTGAGCTCCTACAATGAGCAGTTCTTC. Its protein product is CASSLDGHVSSYNEQFF. This rearrangement joins TRBV7-2 to TRBJ2-1; perhaps TRBD1 as D (5 bases). Trimming shortened V by 1 base and J by 0 bases, and 13 bases separated the two germline ends. From germline, CDR1 is SGHTA and CDR2 FQGNSA. The CDR3 sequence is 17 residues long.

The rearrangement links TRBV6-5 to TRBJ1-2; TRBD1 is a possible D gene (6 bases). The CDR3 spans 14 residues. The V gene lost 0 bases and the J gene lost 1 base, with 6 bases spanning the gap. Germline V gives CDR1 MNHEY, CDR2 SVGAGI. The CDR3 DNA reads TGTGCCAGCAGTTACTCAGGGGGTAACTATGGCTACACCTTC. This codes for CASSYSGGNYGYTF.

The chain combines TRBV5-1 with TRBJ2-7, with TRBD1 as a possible D gene (6 bases). V lost 3 bases to trimming and J lost 5 bases, with 9 bases between them. CDR3 size: 12 residues. Germline lookup yields CDR1 SGHRS and CDR2 YFSETQ. For the CDR3, the DNA is TGCGCCAGCAGCTGGCAGGGGCACGAGCAGTACTTC. It is translated as CASSWQGHEQYF.

This clone occurred once. The V call is TRBV28, the J call TRBJ1-4; maybe TRBD1 (5 bases). Germline CDR1 and CDR2: MDHEN and SYDVKM. The CDR3 contains 15 residues. The germline V and J ends were trimmed by 6 bases and 6 bases, with 17 bases remaining between them. The CDR3 here is CASRSQAVQDEKLFF. As DNA, the CDR3 is TGTGCCAGCAGGAGTCAGGCGGTACAGGATGAAAAACTGTTTTTT.

The chain joins TRBV9 to TRBJ1-4, with D unclear. The ends were cut back, 0 bases at V and 0 bases at J, with 6 bases in the middle. The CDR3 length is 15 residues. Per germline, CDR1 SGDLS and CDR2 YYNGEE. The CDR3 protein is CASSVGGATNEKLFF. The CDR3 region has the DNA TGTGCCAGCAGCGTAGGCGGGGCAACTAATGAAAAACTGTTTTTT. Looking up the rest from reference TRBV9 and TRBJ1-4 gives the full variable domain: DSGVTQTPKHLITATGQRVTLRCSPRSGDLSVYWYQQSLDQGLQFLIQYYNGEERAKGNILERFSAQQFPDLHSELNLSSLELGDSALYFCASSVGGATNEKLFFGSGTQLSVL.

This clone was seen only a few times. The chain has TRBV2 and TRBJ2-7; D not resolved. V gave up 4 bases and J gave up 4 bases, with 17 bases separating them. CDR1 is SNHLY, CDR2 FYNNEI, per germline. The CDR3 is 15 amino acids. CDR3 loop: CASSARPNDLYEQYF. In nucleotides, the CDR3 is TGTGCCAGCAGTGCTCGTCCAAACGACTTGTACGAGCAGTACTTC. Combining the CDR3 with reference TRBV2 and TRBJ2-7 gives the whole variable domain EPEVTQTPSHQVTQMGQEVILRCVPISNHLYFYWYRQILGQKVEFLVSFYNNEISEKSEIFDDQFSVERPDGSNFTLKIRSTKLEDSAMYFCASSARPNDLYEQYFGPGTRLTVT.

This chain uses TRBV19 with TRBJ1-3; D not certain. The CDR3 is 17 amino acids. CDR1 is LNHDA and CDR2 is SQIVND in the germline V gene (reference sequence). Trimming pared 6 bases from V and 2 bases from J, leaving 20 bases between. CDR3 DNA sequence: TGTGCCAGTAGCCTCGGGGAAAGACAAAACACTGGAAACACCATATATTTT. It yields the protein CASSLGERQNTGNTIYF.

The chain joins TRBV5-8 to TRBJ1-1; TRBD1 agrees at 11 bases. The germline V gene encodes CDR1 SGHTS and CDR2 YDEGEE. J gave up 6 bases and V 4 bases, and 8 bases lay outside the gene matches. The CDR3 runs 15 residues. CDR3 residues: CASSQKDRGQAEAFF. CDR3 nucleotides: TGTGCCAGCAGCCAAAAGGACAGGGGGCAGGCTGAAGCTTTCTTT. The full variable domain, its missing parts supplied by reference TRBV5-8 and TRBJ1-1, is EAGVTQSPTHLIKTRGQQATLRCSPISGHTSVYWYQQALGLGLQFLLWYDEGEERNRGNFPPRFSGRQFPNYSSELNVNALELEDSALYLCASSQKDRGQAEAFFGQGTRLTVV.

V gene TRBV5-1 combines with J gene TRBJ2-3, with TRBD2 matching 8 bases. V gave up 6 bases and J gave up 4 bases; unmatched junction bases: 10. This CDR3 has 15 amino acids. Germline V gene data show CDR1 as SGHRS and CDR2 as YFSETQ. The CDR3 nucleotides read TGCGCCAGCAACCAGCGAGTAGCGGGGTCAGATACGCAGTATTTT. Translated: CASNQRVAGSDTQYF.

V is TRBV11-3 and J is TRBJ1-2; 7 bases agree with TRBD1. V was pared by 10 bases and J by 5 bases, with 7 bases of the junction left unmatched. Germline loops: CDR1 SGHNT, CDR2 YENEEA. The CDR3 loop spans 12 amino acids. CDR3 residues: CATYGTEYGYTF. The CDR3 DNA reads as TGTGCCACCTATGGGACAGAATATGGCTACACCTTC.

The V and J genes are TRBV10-2 and TRBJ1-1; 7 bases are shared with TRBD1. This CDR3 comprises 12 residues. The germline gives CDR1 WSHSY, CDR2 SAAADI. With V trimmed by 4 bases and J by 4 bases, 0 bases remained unmatched. Written as DNA, the CDR3 is TGCGCCAGCAGTGCAGGGGGCACTGAAGCTTTCTTT. Amino acids: CASSAGGTEAFF.

The chain uses TRBV7-2 and TRBJ1-6; D is uncertain. Trimming removed 3 bases at V and 4 bases at J, with 19 bases between. Germline values: CDR1 SGHTA, CDR2 FQGNSA. This CDR3 region has 18 residues. The CDR3 nucleotides are TGTGCCAGCAGCTTCGGAGCCTTTTTGACCCTTTATAATTCACCCCTCCACTTT. The encoded protein is CASSFGAFLTLYNSPLHF.

The chain uses TRBV30 and TRBJ2-2; 10 nucleotides match TRBD1. V trimming: 5 bases; J trimming: 4 bases; junction bases outside the gene matches: 10. Looked up from germline, CDR1 is GTSNPN and CDR2 is SVGIG (reference sequence). This CDR3 comprises 16 residues. The CDR3 coding sequence is TGTGCCTGGGGGATCCCGGGACAGGGGATCACCGGGGAGCTGTTTTTT. Its translation: CAWGIPGQGITGELFF.